This T cell receptor beta chain was sequenced in a study of blood T cell repertoires in COVID-19. Across the study: Sites across the United States, Italy and Spain contributed samples from acute and convalescent COVID-19. From T cells, B-cell-depleted T cells, or PBMCs came the material, which was cDNA or gDNA.

In the original processing: Amplified reference gene primers provided the basis for estimating nucleated cell counts. Libraries were prepared by immunoSEQ multiplex PCR; TCRdb keeps only in-frame clonotypes and omits some of them. Clone size and V and J calls were adopted from that table, with D and trimming inferred from the DNA. The sample lists approximately 210,000 clones, about 88% occurring once. The CDR3 is 12 amino acids. This TCR came from a woman between 35 and 50 years old who had recovered from COVID-19. The V gene is TRBV12-3 or TRBV12-4, the J gene TRBJ1-1; weak D call: TRBD1 (5 bases). The sample taken for sequencing was peripheral blood. CDR3 nucleotide sequence: TGTGGCTCGGAGGGGAGAACCCCTGAAGCTTTCTTT. Residues: CGSEGRTPEAFF.